The rows below give T cell receptor beta chains drawn from one sample of a study of blood T cell repertoires in COVID-19. Clones were read by immunoSEQ multiplex PCR, and TCRdb kept only the in-frame ones, dropping some. The data hold approximately 360,000 clones, with around 83% observed a single time. The specimen sequenced was PBMCs or T cells enriched from blood (not recorded which). These receptors were collected from a woman in her forties or fifties who had recovered from COVID-19. Both conserved end residues are trimmed from each CDR3. A row's size may be missing; if present it is once, few, many or a size class.

J: TRBJ2-7
V: TRBV4-3
size: .
CDR3: ASSQGDGVHGGEQY

J: TRBJ1-5
V: TRBV10-1
size: .
CDR3: ASSEKGTAFQH

J: TRBJ1-1
V: TRBV25-1
size: .
CDR3: ASPRQGRMNTEAF

J: TRBJ1-1
V: TRBV5-4
size: .
CDR3: ASSLEGTRSRTEAF

J: TRBJ2-3
V: TRBV5-6
size: .
CDR3: ASSLGVDGLFTDTQY

J: TRBJ2-3
V: TRBV24-1
size: once
CDR3: AVAGSSGADTQY

J: TRBJ2-2
V: TRBV5-4
size: .
CDR3: ASSSGGLAGGTGELF

J: TRBJ1-6
V: TRBV6-6
size: .
CDR3: ASTYGQGNSPLH

J: TRBJ1-3
V: TRBV28
size: .
CDR3: ASSSQGLGNTIY

J: TRBJ2-5
V: TRBV7-3
size: .
CDR3: ASSSLGRPEETQY

J: TRBJ1-5
V: TRBV19
size: .
CDR3: ASSPMAADNQPQH

J: TRBJ2-3
V: TRBV9
size: .
CDR3: ASSGERGGRDTQY

J: TRBJ2-7
V: TRBV19
size: many
CDR3: ASSKEGTLSYEQY

J: TRBJ1-2
V: TRBV2
size: .
CDR3: ASRTDRNYGYT

J: TRBJ1-5
V: TRBV18
size: .
CDR3: ASSPGAGQPQH

J: TRBJ1-5
V: TRBV19
size: .
CDR3: ASGGQPSNQPQH

J: TRBJ1-6
V: TRBV7-9
size: few
CDR3: ASSLVSGGYNSPLH

J: TRBJ2-1
V: TRBV11-3
size: .
CDR3: ASSSRAAGQGVDEQF

J: TRBJ2-2
V: TRBV29-1
size: once
CDR3: SVSRQSNTGELF

J: TRBJ2-1
V: TRBV11-2
size: .
CDR3: ASSLEGALGEQF

J: TRBJ2-2
V: TRBV29-1
size: .
CDR3: SVDVTNTGELF

J: TRBJ1-2
V: TRBV6-5
size: .
CDR3: ASSSRDTINYGYT

J: TRBJ1-1
V: TRBV30
size: .
CDR3: AWSVRGAEAF

J: TRBJ1-4
V: TRBV10-3
size: .
CDR3: AISPGTTNEKLF

J: TRBJ1-2
V: TRBV19
size: .
CDR3: ASSIEERTGATN

J: TRBJ1-5
V: TRBV9
size: .
CDR3: ASSVGGQGYQPQH

J: TRBJ1-2
V: TRBV30
size: few
CDR3: AWRGGSYGYT

J: TRBJ1-2
V: TRBV18
size: .
CDR3: ASSRDRENYGYT

J: TRBJ2-7
V: TRBV23-1
size: .
CDR3: ASSPQGDRGGKTSYEQY

J: TRBJ2-7
V: TRBV7-2
size: .
CDR3: ASSYPGTGALEQY

J: TRBJ2-1
V: TRBV18
size: .
CDR3: ASSRVAGGLVDEQF

J: TRBJ1-2
V: TRBV10-3
size: .
CDR3: AIRPPTGANYGYT

J: TRBJ1-1
V: TRBV30
size: .
CDR3: AWNPTGDTEAF

J: TRBJ2-2
V: TRBV3-1/TRBV3-2
size: few
CDR3: ASIGQANTGELF

J: TRBJ2-7
V: TRBV7-8
size: .
CDR3: ASKRKGQGMIYEQY

J: TRBJ2-2
V: TRBV6-5
size: .
CDR3: ASSYPRGQGAGELF

J: TRBJ1-6
V: TRBV19
size: .
CDR3: ASSIVGGNNSPLH

J: TRBJ1-1
V: TRBV11-3
size: .
CDR3: ASSKGIGAPNTEAF

J: TRBJ2-1
V: TRBV4-1
size: few
CDR3: ASSWAEGQTYNEQF

J: TRBJ1-1
V: TRBV19
size: .
CDR3: ASSIWVGGNTEAF

J: TRBJ2-7
V: TRBV29-1
size: few
CDR3: SVRQGFYEQY

J: TRBJ1-3
V: TRBV9
size: .
CDR3: ASSVDRQGGNTIY

J: TRBJ2-7
V: TRBV19
size: .
CDR3: ASSYLGGGYEQY

J: TRBJ1-1
V: TRBV19
size: .
CDR3: ASLQGGNTEAF

J: TRBJ2-3
V: TRBV11-3
size: .
CDR3: ASRSVGGGDTQY

J: TRBJ1-3
V: TRBV29-1
size: .
CDR3: SVEDGSEALSGNTIY

J: TRBJ2-1
V: TRBV18
size: .
CDR3: ASSPPLTGTGLEQF

J: TRBJ1-1
V: TRBV6-5
size: .
CDR3: ASSSFQGGNTEAF

J: TRBJ1-2
V: TRBV19
size: .
CDR3: ASRSQVGGPYGYT

J: TRBJ2-7
V: TRBV28
size: .
CDR3: ASSQQPAGLGEQY

J: TRBJ1-6
V: TRBV25-1
size: .
CDR3: ASSGPAGGGSPLH

J: TRBJ2-2
V: TRBV29-1
size: .
CDR3: SVEDQTGATGELF

J: TRBJ1-2
V: TRBV30
size: .
CDR3: AWTNPGGYGYT

J: TRBJ1-2
V: TRBV6-5
size: many
CDR3: ASSPGANYGYT

J: TRBJ1-6
V: TRBV5-1
size: .
CDR3: ASSLGQTHNSPLH

J: TRBJ1-5
V: TRBV11-1
size: .
CDR3: ASSLDAIQPQH

J: TRBJ1-1
V: TRBV18
size: few
CDR3: ASSPVVGRNTEAF

J: TRBJ2-7
V: TRBV4-2
size: .
CDR3: ASSQALGTSYEQY

J: TRBJ1-4
V: TRBV5-6
size: few
CDR3: ASRLNRDRVNEKLF

J: TRBJ1-6
V: TRBV9
size: .
CDR3: ASSQGTANNSPLH